Reported below is one TCR beta chain. Antigen specificity is unknown. The CDR3 covers 15 residues. V lost 9 bases to trimming and J lost 3 bases, with 18 bases between them. The germline V gene encodes CDR1 MDHEN and CDR2 SYDVKM. The data are from a study of cytomegalovirus exposure and HLA in healthy donors. The study, taken as a whole, reports: A few CMV-associated chains proved CMV antigen-specific in vitro. An ancestry cluster, one associated with Asian ancestry, reportedly showed fewer N-insertions than the roughly 610-donor mean in a later analysis.

Researchers ran the PCR with 60 Vbeta and 13 Jbeta primers. The repertoire was sequenced with immunoSEQ multiplex PCR; TCRdb's copy has only in-frame clones and lacks some. The table lists approximately 140,000 clones. Donors likely had unrecorded immune exposures despite being nominally healthy when sampled. V gene TRBV28 combines with J gene TRBJ1-5; D is undetermined. The source of this sequence is a man between 40 and 49 years old in good health and CMV-seronegative. Material for sequencing was PBMCs. The DNA of the CDR3 is TGTGCCAGTCTCGGAGGAAGTGCTAACAATCAGCCCCAGCATTTT. Its translation: CASLGGSANNQPQHF. The variable domain in full, with the rest retrieved from reference TRBV28 and TRBJ1-5, is DVKVTQSSRYLVKRTGEKVFLECVQDMDHENMFWYRQDPGLGLRLIYFSYDVKMKEKGDIPEGYSVSREKKERFSLILESASTNQTSMYLCASLGGSANNQPQHFGDGTRLSIL.